The present TCR beta chain was sequenced within a study of blood T cell repertoires in COVID-19. Study background: COVID-19 samples from acute and convalescent phases originated in the United States, Italy and Spain. Sources were T cells, B-cell-depleted T cells, or PBMCs; the material itself was cDNA or gDNA.

Authors' methods: Reference gene primer amplification gave nucleated cell count estimates. The protocol was immunoSEQ multiplex PCR, while the TCRdb copy is restricted to in-frame clones and leaves out a portion. V and J calls and clone size follow that table, whereas D and trimming were derived from the DNA. The data show about 110,000 clones, with about 91% seen just once and 0.88% held by the top ten. Trimming took 6 bases from V and 2 from J, leaving 13 bases between them. This CDR3 comprises 14 residues. The V gene's germline CDR1 is MNHEY and CDR2 SVGAGI. This sequence joins TRBV6-5 and TRBJ1-1; unclear D gene. The origin of this receptor is a woman aged 50 to 60 with active or convalescent COVID-19. The specimen was peripheral blood. The CDR3 loop reads CASSSRFFNTEAFF. CDR3 in DNA: TGTGCCAGCAGCTCGCGGTTTTTTAACACTGAAGCTTTCTTT.